The 17 T cell receptor beta chains listed next were all sequenced from one sample in a study of T cells in Graves' hyperthyroidism and ophthalmopathy. Researchers took RNA transcripts and amplified the TCR beta CDR3 regions from them. The TCR CDR3 was amplified in a first-round RT-PCR using the HTBI primer set. TCRdb redid the calling of the multiplex PCR reads with MiXCR, one entry per CDR3 protein. Of about 180,000 distinct CDR3 sequences in the sample, about 15% were seen once. Sequenced material: blood. These receptors came from a woman between 45 and 60 years old with Graves' hyperthyroidism.

This clonotype was counted many times. DNA for the CDR3: TGTGCCAGCATCCGTGGAGAGGGCTTCAGGACTGAAGCTTTCTTT. Encoded protein: CASIRGEGFRTEAFF. The V gene is TRBV6-1, the J gene TRBJ1-1; D gene uncertain. CDR1 and CDR2 from the germline V gene are MNHNS and SASEGT. There are 15 residues in the CDR3. The V end lost 7 bases, the J end lost 5 bases, and 20 bases lay between the germline ends.

This clonotype was seen at least ten times. The V call is TRBV20-1, the J call TRBJ1-1; tentative D call: TRBD1 (6 bases). V lost 1 base and J lost 5, with 8 bases in between. The length of the CDR3 is 12 residues. Per the germline V gene, CDR1 is DFQATT and CDR2 is SNEGSKA (reference sequence). The CDR3 sequence is CSARGGGTEAFF. The DNA for the CDR3 is TGCAGTGCTAGAGGAGGGGGGACTGAAGCTTTCTTT.

This clonotype was seen at least ten times. The chain links TRBV4-2 to TRBJ2-5, with 9 bases that match TRBD2. CDR3 size: 17 residues. CDR1 is LGHNA, CDR2 YNFKEQ, per germline. The junction had 13 bases not matched to a gene; V was cut back by 3 bases and J by 5 bases. CDR3 loop: CASSHNGAGGGGETQYF. CDR3 nucleotides: TGTGCCAGCAGCCATAACGGAGCGGGGGGTGGAGGGGAGACCCAGTACTTC.

This clonotype was seen repeatedly, ten times or more. The rearrangement links TRBV19 to TRBJ2-1, with D possibly being TRBD1 or TRBD2 (5 bases each). The CDR3 length is 15 residues. Trimming removed 3 bases from V and 0 bases from J, with 9 bases in between. The V gene's germline CDR1 is LNHDA and CDR2 SQIVND (reference sequence). CDR3 DNA: TGTGCCAGTAGTATTCAGGGAGCCTCCTACAATGAGCAGTTCTTC. Translated, it gives CASSIQGASYNEQFF.

The chain links TRBV7-2 to TRBJ1-5; a weak D match, TRBD1 (6 bases). Germline CDR1 is SGHTA and CDR2 is FQGNSA. V was pared by 9 bases and J by 5 bases, with 11 bases between. The CDR3 loop spans 12 amino acids. As DNA, the CDR3 is TGTGCCAGTGGACAGCCTTATCAGCCCCAGCATTTT. It is translated as CASGQPYQPQHF.

This clonotype was seen many times. The chain combines TRBV5-1 with TRBJ1-6; D may be TRBD1 (5 bases). Trimming left V 7 bases short and J 10 bases short, with 21 bases between. Germline CDR1 reads SGHRS; CDR2 reads YFSETQ. This CDR3 region has 15 residues. For the CDR3, the DNA is TGCGCCAGCCACCCCGCCGGCCCCGGGGGATCACCCCTCCACTTT. This codes for CASHPAGPGGSPLHF.

This clonotype was seen more than once but under ten times. The chain combines TRBV5-1 with TRBJ2-2; D gene ambiguous. V dropped 2 bases and J dropped 0 bases, with 5 bases sitting between them. Germline values: CDR1 SGHRS, CDR2 YFSETQ. This CDR3 has 14 residues. CDR3 nucleotide sequence: TGCGCCAGCAGCTTTGGCCCGAACACCGGGGAGCTGTTTTTT. Amino acid sequence: CASSFGPNTGELFF. The complete variable domain, with remaining parts taken from reference TRBV5-1 and TRBJ2-2, reads KAGVTQTPRYLIKTRGQQVTLSCSPISGHRSVSWYQQTPGQGLQFLFEYFSETQRNKGNFPGRFSGRQFSNSRSEMNVSTLELGDSALYLCASSFGPNTGELFFGEGSRLTVL.

In this sample, this clonotype turned up a few times. This sequence joins TRBV7-2 and TRBJ2-7; TRBD1 is a possible D gene (6 bases). The CDR3 spans 14 residues. Germline V CDR1 and CDR2: SGHTA, FQGNSA. With 4 bases removed from V and 4 bases from J, the gap between germline ends came to 14 bases. CDR3 sequence (DNA): TGTGCCAGCAGCTCTAAGGGGGTGGAGTACGAGCAGTACTTC. It translates to CASSSKGVEYEQYF.

This chain uses TRBV7-2 with TRBJ1-2; no clear D gene. The V end was cut by 7 bases, the J end by 4 bases, with 19 bases between. The CDR3 spans 15 residues. Germline CDR1 and CDR2: SGHTA and FQGNSA. CDR3 DNA: TGTGCCAGCACCCACGCCGGGAGGGCATTCTATGGCTACACCTTC. Its translation is CASTHAGRAFYGYTF.

Comments on this clonotype: A clone one base away is much larger, so this may be a read error. The chain combines TRBV11-2 with TRBJ1-4; no clear D gene. This CDR3 has 16 residues. CDR1 is SGHAT, CDR2 FQNNGV, per germline. The CDR3 nucleotides read TGTGCCAGAAGCTTAGGGCAGACCGTAAATAATGAAAAACTGTTTTTT. Its protein is CARSLGQTVNNEKLFF.

This clonotype was recorded at least ten times. The V and J genes are TRBV2 and TRBJ1-3; D is uncertain. CDR3 size: 15 residues. Per the germline V gene, CDR1 is SNHLY and CDR2 is FYNNEI. Trimming removed 2 bases at V and 2 bases at J, with 10 bases between. The CDR3 protein is CASSEFRSAGNTIYF. CDR3 in DNA: TGTGCCAGCAGTGAATTCAGATCCGCTGGAAACACCATATATTTT.

In its sample, this clonotype was seen a few times. The genes are TRBV28 and TRBJ1-2; no clear D. The V gene's germline CDR1 is MDHEN and CDR2 SYDVKM. CDR3 size: 12 residues. Trimming stripped 3 bases from V and 11 bases from J, with 13 bases between. CDR3 in DNA: TGTGCCAGCAGTTTTGCCCCAAGGAGGTACACCTTC. It codes for CASSFAPRRYTF.

This clonotype was recorded at least ten times. V and J are TRBV7-9 and TRBJ2-7; D possibly corresponds to TRBD1 (6 bases). V lost 6 bases to trimming and J lost 2 bases, with 11 bases between them. Germline V gives CDR1 SEHNR, CDR2 FQNEAQ (reference sequence). The CDR3 covers 13 residues. The CDR3 nucleotides read TGTGCCAGCAGAGCCAGGACAGCCTACGAGCAGTACTTC. Translation gives CASRARTAYEQYF.

At least ten counts were recorded for this clonotype. V is TRBV6-1 and J is TRBJ2-5; 8 nucleotides agree with TRBD1. CDR1 is MNHNS, CDR2 SASEGT, per germline. V lost 1 base and J lost 5; bases outside the gene matches: 12. The CDR3 contains 17 residues. The CDR3 sequence is CASSEDKWTGPRETQYF. The CDR3 region has the DNA TGTGCCAGCAGTGAAGACAAGTGGACAGGGCCCCGGGAGACCCAGTACTTC.

This clonotype was recorded many times. The chain is built from TRBV19 and TRBJ2-6; 8 bases agree with TRBD1. V lost 5 bases and J lost 3; bases outside the gene matches: 9. CDR1 is LNHDA and CDR2 is SQIVND in the germline V gene (reference sequence). The CDR3 totals 17 residues. The CDR3 DNA sequence: TGTGCCAGTAGTTTAACAGGGGGGAATCGTGGGGCCAACGTCCTGACTTTC. It encodes CASSLTGGNRGANVLTF.

This clonotype was detected ten times or more. The rearrangement uses TRBV6-1 and TRBJ2-2, with 7 nucleotides matching TRBD1. The germline V gene has CDR1 MNHNS and CDR2 SASEGT. V dropped 10 bases and J dropped 0; count of bases not matched to a gene: 8. The CDR3 sequence is 15 residues long. The DNA of the CDR3 is TGTGCCACCGTGGGACAGCAAACGAACACCGGGGAGCTGTTTTTT. Residues: CATVGQQTNTGELFF.

This clonotype was seen a few times. The chain uses TRBV4-1 and TRBJ1-5, with D possibly TRBD1 on 5 matching bases. The germline V gene has CDR1 MGHRA and CDR2 YSYEKL. CDR3 size: 15 residues. The V and J ends lost 6 bases and 8 bases respectively, with 20 bases between them. CDR3 bases: TGCGCCAGCAGTCTACGGGGGGGACCCGAGAAGCCCCAGCATTTT. This codes for CASSLRGGPEKPQHF.